This is a list of T cell receptor beta chains from one sample in a study of T cells in Graves' hyperthyroidism and ophthalmopathy. TCRdb recomputed calls from the multiplex PCR reads with MiXCR, one row per CDR3 protein. Of about 720,000 distinct CDR3 sequences in the sample, roughly 17% were seen once. Sequencing input: blood. The receptors stem from a man younger than 35 with Graves' hyperthyroidism. CDR3s include the opening cysteine and the closing phenylalanine or tryptophan. The D gene is left open where the match is weak. Clone size is stated in some rows and not others, as once, few, many or a class when expanded.

abundance,j_gene,v_gene,d_gene,CDR3nt,CDR3aa
once,TRBJ2-7,TRBV28,TRBD1,TGTGCCAGCGGAGTAGTTGGGACAGGGGCCCACGAGCAGTACTTC,CASGVVGTGAHEQYF
few,TRBJ2-3,TRBV5-6,TRBD1,TGTGCCAGCAGGAGGGACAGTTCTTTTACGCAGTATTTT,CASRRDSSFTQYF
-,TRBJ2-7,TRBV2,TRBD2,TGTGCCAGCGGTGGGGGTAGCGGGATCTCCTACGAGCAGTACTTC,CASGGGSGISYEQYF
-,TRBJ2-5,TRBV20-1,-,TGCAGTACACCCCCTCTGGGCAGGGAGATAGAGACCCAGTACTTC,CSTPPLGREIETQYF
-,TRBJ2-5,TRBV7-6,-,TGTGCCAGCAGCTCCGGGACCTGGGGGACCCAGTACTTC,CASSSGTWGTQYF
-,TRBJ1-6,TRBV6-5,-,TGTGCCAGCAGTTACACGGGCGCCTCCTATAATTCACCCCTCCACTTT,CASSYTGASYNSPLHF
-,TRBJ2-3,TRBV11-2,TRBD2,TGCGCCAGCAGCCAAGGAGGCGGGAGAGCAGATACGCAGTATTTT,CASSQGGGRADTQYF
few,TRBJ2-7,TRBV11-3,-,TGTGCCAGCAGCCCCTGGGAACAGAACTCCTACGAGCAGTACTTC,CASSPWEQNSYEQYF
many,TRBJ2-6,TRBV18,-,TGTGCCAGCTCCCCTCCCCAGCGGCCCTCTGGGGCCAACGTCCTGACTTTC,CASSPPQRPSGANVLTF
-,TRBJ2-2,TRBV6-2/TRBV6-3,-,TGTGCCAGCAGAATAACAGGCCACGCGAACACCGGGGAGCTGTTTTTT,CASRITGHANTGELFF
few,TRBJ1-5,TRBV7-2,-,TGTGCCAGCAGCCAGGCGCCGACAGGTGGTCAGCCCCAGCATTTT,CASSQAPTGGQPQHF
-,TRBJ2-1,TRBV12-3/TRBV12-4,-,TGTGCCAGCAGTTTGTGGCAAGTTTCTGGCAATGAGCAGTTCTTC,CASSLWQVSGNEQFF
-,TRBJ1-5,TRBV7-8,TRBD1,TGTGCCAGCACACCCGGGACAGGCTGGGATCAGCCCCAGCATTTT,CASTPGTGWDQPQHF
-,TRBJ2-3,TRBV19,TRBD2,TGTGCCAGTAGTGATACCCAGACTAGCCCCTTTGGAGATACGCAGTATTTT,CASSDTQTSPFGDTQYF
-,TRBJ2-5,TRBV2,TRBD2,TGTGCCAGCAGCCCCGGGAGGAGCTCCCAAGAGACCCAGTACTTC,CASSPGRSSQETQYF
-,TRBJ2-3,TRBV20-1,TRBD1,TGCAGTGCTAGTCCCCAAACAGGGGTGGATACGCAGTATTTT,CSASPQTGVDTQYF
-,TRBJ2-1,TRBV27,TRBD2,TGTGCCAGCGGTCCCTCCCCCCGGGACTACAGGTGGAATGAGCAGTTCTTC,CASGPSPRDYRWNEQFF
-,TRBJ1-2,TRBV19,TRBD1,TGTGCCAGTAGTATTTCGGGACAGTTTAACTATGGCTACACCTTC,CASSISGQFNYGYTF
many,TRBJ2-1,TRBV12-3/TRBV12-4,TRBD1,TGTGCCAGCAGGAGTCATCGACAGGGGGTCAATGAGCAGTTCTTC,CASRSHRQGVNEQFF
few,TRBJ2-3,TRBV2,-,TGTGCCAGCAGAAACGTGGGACGAAATACGCAGTATTTT,CASRNVGRNTQYF
few,TRBJ2-1,TRBV11-3,-,TGTGCCAGCAGCCCCCGAGGGGGGGTACAATATGAGCAGTTCTTC,CASSPRGGVQYEQFF
-,TRBJ2-3,TRBV7-6,-,TGTGCCAGCAGCTGGGGATCCGGCACAGATACGCAGTATTTT,CASSWGSGTDTQYF